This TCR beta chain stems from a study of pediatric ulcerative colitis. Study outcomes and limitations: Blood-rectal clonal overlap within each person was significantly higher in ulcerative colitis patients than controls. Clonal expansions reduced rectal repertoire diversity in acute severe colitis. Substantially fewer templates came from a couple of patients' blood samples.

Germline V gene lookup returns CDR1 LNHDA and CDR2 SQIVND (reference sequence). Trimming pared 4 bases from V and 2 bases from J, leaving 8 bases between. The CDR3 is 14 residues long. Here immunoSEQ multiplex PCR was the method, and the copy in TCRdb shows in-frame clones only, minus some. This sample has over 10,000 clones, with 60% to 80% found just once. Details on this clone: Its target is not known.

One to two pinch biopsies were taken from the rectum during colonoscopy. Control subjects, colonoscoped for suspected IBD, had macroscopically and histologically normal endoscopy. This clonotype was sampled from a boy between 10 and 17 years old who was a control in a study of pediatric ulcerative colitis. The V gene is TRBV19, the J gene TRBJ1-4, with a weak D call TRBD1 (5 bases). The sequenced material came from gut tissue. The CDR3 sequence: CASSKGPTNEKLFF. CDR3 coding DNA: TGTGCCAGTAGTAAGGGACCGACTAATGAAAAACTGTTTTTT.